This T cell receptor beta chain was sequenced in a study of T cells in Graves' hyperthyroidism and ophthalmopathy. General study findings and limits: Ophthalmopathy, as predicted by the model, came a median around 7 months after the prediction. Most clonotypes expanded in the thyroid (above 0.001) were also present in blood.

Looked up from germline, CDR1 is SGHRS and CDR2 is YFSETQ. V was trimmed by 1 base and J by 0 bases, leaving 8 bases between them. The CDR3 is made up of 14 amino acids. This clonotype was counted many times. Its cognate antigen is unknown. Uncontrolled infection, other autoimmune disease, pregnancy or lactation barred patients from enrollment. Orbital computed tomography, thyroid ultrasound, serum thyroxine and TRAb, and clinical symptoms together informed the diagnoses. Amplification targeted TCR beta CDR3 regions from RNA transcripts. HTBI primers were employed in a first-round RT-PCR of the TCR CDR3. TCRdb reprocessed the multiplex PCR reads with MiXCR, giving one entry per CDR3 protein. The sample shows 480,000 or so distinct CDR3 sequences, 46% of them seen only once.

The receptor was isolated from an adult woman with Graves' disease, either hyperthyroidism or ophthalmopathy (not recorded which). This sequence joins TRBV5-1 and TRBJ2-7; D possibly corresponds to TRBD2 (5 bases). Sequencing was carried out using peripheral blood or thyroid tissue (not recorded which). The CDR3 region has the DNA TGCGCCAGCAGCTTGATAGGGAGCTCCTACGAGCAGTACTTC. It encodes CASSLIGSSYEQYF.